Sequencing of this T cell receptor beta chain was carried out in a study of T cells in Graves' hyperthyroidism and ophthalmopathy. V lost 3 bases to trimming and J lost 8 bases, with 16 bases between them. The CDR3 consists of 14 residues. Amplified TCR beta CDR3 regions derived from RNA transcripts. The HTBI primer set drove a first-round RT-PCR of the TCR CDR3. TCRdb re-derived calls from the multiplex PCR reads in MiXCR, one entry per CDR3 protein. The sample includes around 440,000 distinct CDR3 sequences, roughly 14% of them seen just once. Exclusions: uncontrolled infection, other autoimmune disease, pregnancy, lactation. The diagnostic basis comprised clinical symptoms, serum thyroxine and TRAb, thyroid ultrasound and orbital computed tomography. This clonotype was seen at least ten times.

The sequenced sample consisted of blood. The chain links TRBV12-3 or TRBV12-4 to TRBJ1-2; no firm D call. This TCR derives from a woman under 30 with Graves' hyperthyroidism. The CDR3, as DNA: TGTGCCAGCAGTTTGGGGAGAATAGGACGAGGCTACACCTTC. Protein: CASSLGRIGRGYTF.